Below, 32 T cell receptor delta chains from the same sample are listed, as sequenced in a study of human gamma delta and Vdelta1 T cells. TCRdb processed the PCR reads again with the CATT caller. The sample lists several thousand delta-chain clones, roughly 40% occurring once. Their antigens are not known. What was sequenced was Vdelta1 gamma-delta T cells from blood grown in culture (DOT cells). The origin of the receptors is a human donor in good health.

The rearrangement uses TRDV1 and TRDJ1; 10 bases align to TRDD3. Germline assignment: CDR1 TSWWSYY and CDR2 QGS. J gave up 1 base and V 2 bases, and 19 bases lay outside the gene matches. This CDR3 comprises 21 residues. The CDR3, as DNA: TGTGCTCTTGGGGAAGGGAGCTCCAACTACTGGGGGATGGCTTTCACCGATAAACTCATCTTT. This encodes CALGEGSSNYWGMAFTDKLIF.

The chain combines TRDV1 with TRDJ1; D remains ambiguous. Germline V lookup: CDR1 TSWWSYY, CDR2 QGS. Trimming pared 2 bases from V and 2 bases from J, leaving 24 bases between. This CDR3 contains 19 residues. The CDR3 nucleotides read TGTGCTCTTGGGGAAGGAGCTCCCCAGGTACTGTTGCAGACCGATAAACTCATCTTT. This codes for CALGEGAPQVLLQTDKLIF.

V and J are TRDV1 and TRDJ1; 12 nucleotides align to TRDD3. The junction had 33 bases not matched to a gene; V was cut back by 0 bases and J by 7 bases. The germline CDR1 and CDR2 sequences are TSWWSYY and QGS. The CDR3 has 25 residues. The CDR3 is CALGELVELPPRATGGYQTGIKLIF. CDR3 bases: TGTGCTCTTGGGGAACTAGTGGAACTGCCTCCACGGGCTACTGGGGGATACCAAACGGGAATTAAACTCATCTTT.

The rearrangement joins TRDV1 to TRDJ1; 13 bases fit TRDD3. V trimming: 0 bases; J trimming: 6 bases; junction bases outside the gene matches: 28. This CDR3 is built from 24 residues. Germline V gives CDR1 TSWWSYY, CDR2 QGS. CDR3 sequence: CALGELDSPNGLTGGYAGVHKLIF. The CDR3, as DNA: TGTGCTCTTGGGGAACTAGATTCTCCTAACGGTCTGACTGGGGGATACGCCGGCGTCCATAAACTCATCTTT.

The sample holds a few counts of this clone. The chain recombines TRDV1 with TRDJ1; 8 bases line up with TRDD3. CDR1 is TSWWSYY, CDR2 QGS, per germline. Trimming cost V 9 bases and J 1 base; bases outside gene matches: 22. CDR3 length equals 19 residues. DNA of the CDR3: TGTGCTCTCCTCGCGTACGTGGGACTGGGGGGCCATTTCACCGATAAACTCATCTTT. Protein sequence: CALLAYVGLGGHFTDKLIF.

This clone has just a few counts. The gene calls are TRDV1 and TRDJ1; D unclear. Germline V gene data show CDR1 as TSWWSYY and CDR2 as QGS. The germline V and J ends were trimmed by 1 base and 1 base, with 13 bases remaining between them. The CDR3 runs 16 residues. The CDR3 sequence: CALGERWAGATDKLIF. In nucleotides, the CDR3 is TGTGCTCTTGGGGAACGGTGGGCAGGGGCCACCGATAAACTCATCTTT.

The V and J genes are TRDV1 and TRDJ1; unclear D gene. CDR3 length: 17 residues. CDR1 TSWWSYY and CDR2 QGS come from the germline V gene. V was trimmed by 0 bases and J by 0 bases, leaving 14 bases between them. CDR3 coding DNA: TGTGCTCTTGGGGAACTCGAGCAGAGACCGTACACCGATAAACTCATCTTT. This gives the protein CALGELEQRPYTDKLIF.

In its sample, this clone was seen a few times. This rearrangement joins TRDV1 to TRDJ1; 10 bases are a match to TRDD3. CDR1 is TSWWSYY, CDR2 QGS, per germline. After removal of 4 bases from V and 2 bases from J, the junction contained 16 bases not matched to a gene. CDR3 length: 19 amino acids. Here the CDR3 reads CALGGDPAPRWGITDKLIF. The CDR3 DNA sequence: TGTGCTCTTGGGGGGGACCCTGCTCCACGCTGGGGGATAACCGATAAACTCATCTTT.

The chain recombines TRDV1 with TRDJ1, with 9 bases fitting TRDD3. Germline values: CDR1 TSWWSYY, CDR2 QGS. The CDR3 length is 21 residues. V was clipped by 1 base and J by 1 base; unmatched bases: 19. The CDR3 loop is CALGERQMAGGSTGGTDKLIF. CDR3 nucleotide sequence: TGTGCTCTTGGGGAACGTCAGATGGCTGGGGGATCGACGGGGGGCACCGATAAACTCATCTTT.

Note on this clone: A much larger clone lies one base from this, so it may be a read error. Other DNA sequences in the same sample also yield this CDR3. The chain links TRDV1 to TRDJ1, with D uncertain. Between the trimmed V and J ends, which lost 4 bases and 0 bases, there was a span of 18 bases. This CDR3 region has 17 residues. Germline V gives CDR1 TSWWSYY, CDR2 QGS. In DNA, the CDR3 is TGTGCTCTTGGGGCACTCCGGATTGCTCCGTACACCGATAAACTCATCTTT. As protein: CALGALRIAPYTDKLIF.

The rearrangement links TRDV1 to TRDJ1, with 7 bases aligning to TRDD3. V trimming: 0 bases; J trimming: 6 bases; junction bases outside the gene matches: 7. This CDR3 contains 15 residues. The germline V gene has CDR1 TSWWSYY and CDR2 QGS. CDR3 bases: TGTGCTCTTGGGGAACTGGGCCTGGGGGGTTATAAACTCATCTTT. Translation: CALGELGLGGYKLIF.

This chain links TRAV36/DV7 with TRDJ1; the D gene could be TRDD2 or TRDD3 (6 bases each). Deletions cut 3 bases from V and 0 bases from J, with 33 bases between. The CDR3 is 21 residues long. Germline V lookup: CDR1 VTNFRS, CDR2 LTSSGIE (reference sequence). The CDR3 DNA sequence: TGTGCTGTGGTTCTCCTACGTGTCTGGGGACAATACATGGCGTACACCGATAAACTCATCTTT. As protein: CAVVLLRVWGQYMAYTDKLIF.

The chain employs TRDV1 and TRDJ1, with D perhaps assigned TRDD2 or TRDD3 (6 bases each). The CDR3 totals 16 residues. The germline V gene encodes CDR1 TSWWSYY and CDR2 QGS. Trimming pared 3 bases from V and 10 bases from J, leaving 24 bases between. In nucleotides, the CDR3 is TGTGCTCTTGGGGAGCCGACTCTTCCTGGGGTTGGGAGACTCATCTTT. This encodes CALGEPTLPGVGRLIF.

This chain joins TRDV1 and TRDJ1; D may be TRDD3 (8 bases). With 3 bases removed from V and 0 bases from J, the gap between germline ends came to 44 bases. CDR3 length equals 26 residues. Germline V CDR1 and CDR2: TSWWSYY, QGS. The CDR3 spells CALGDTSPSLRLTVLGASPYTDKLIF. CDR3 nucleotides: TGTGCTCTTGGGGATACCTCACCTTCCTTGCGGCTCACCGTACTGGGGGCCTCACCGTACACCGATAAACTCATCTTT.

This chain uses TRDV1 with TRDJ1; D possibly corresponds to TRDD3 (5 bases). Trimming stripped 5 bases from V and 0 bases from J, with 25 bases between. Per germline, CDR1 TSWWSYY and CDR2 QGS. CDR3 length: 19 residues. The CDR3 bases are TGTGCTCTTGGGACCGTCTTCGAAAGTGACTGGACGTACACCGATAAACTCATCTTT. Encoded protein: CALGTVFESDWTYTDKLIF.

The chain has TRDV1 and TRDJ1; 7 positions agree with TRDD3. This CDR3 region has 20 residues. With 0 bases clipped from V and 0 bases from J, the junction kept 16 bases outside the gene matches. The germline gives CDR1 TSWWSYY, CDR2 QGS. In DNA, the CDR3 is TGTGCTCTTGGGGAACTATTCCCCAACTGGGGACACACCGACACCGATAAACTCATCTTT. Translation gives CALGELFPNWGHTDTDKLIF.

The rearrangement links TRDV1 to TRDJ1; 8 bases match TRDD3. The germline gives CDR1 TSWWSYY, CDR2 QGS. The CDR3 runs to 20 residues. Germline trimming cut 0 bases from V and 0 bases from J; bases unmatched to any gene: 15. The CDR3 reads CALGELEGNPYWGDTDKLIF. DNA for the CDR3: TGTGCTCTTGGGGAACTAGAGGGGAACCCGTACTGGGGGGACACCGATAAACTCATCTTT.

This clone was seen a handful of times. J is TRDJ1 and V is TRDV1; D is perhaps TRDD3 (5 bases). This CDR3 comprises 20 residues. The V gene lost 2 bases and the J gene lost 0 bases, with 25 bases spanning the gap. Germline lookup yields CDR1 TSWWSYY and CDR2 QGS. The CDR3: CALGEGFLRTWDGYTDKLIF. The CDR3 nucleotides are TGTGCTCTTGGGGAAGGGTTTTTACGGACCTGGGACGGGTACACCGATAAACTCATCTTT.

This chain connects TRDV1 to TRDJ4; D may match TRDD2 or TRDD3 (7 bases each). The CDR3 is 22 residues long. In germline, CDR1 is TSWWSYY, CDR2 QGS. The V and J ends lost 5 bases and 0 bases respectively, with 37 bases between them. The CDR3 loop reads CALGFRRPSSVLGAARARPLIF. For the CDR3, the DNA is TGTGCTCTTGGGTTTCGTCGGCCTTCCTCGGTTCTGGGGGCGGCCCGCGCCAGACCCCTGATCTTT.

This clone has a handful of counts. The genes are TRDV1 and TRDJ1; 7 bases are shared with TRDD2. CDR1 and CDR2 from the germline V gene are TSWWSYY and QGS. The junction had 23 bases not matched to a gene; V was cut back by 2 bases and J by 2 bases. The CDR3 is made up of 21 amino acids. In DNA, the CDR3 is TGTGCTCTTGGGGAAGGGTTTTTCCTACGACTAAACCTCGGACGGACCGATAAACTCATCTTT. Translation: CALGEGFFLRLNLGRTDKLIF.

On this clone: Other DNA sequences in this sample translate to the same CDR3. The gene calls are TRDV1 and TRDJ1; 13 nucleotides match TRDD3. Trimming removed 2 bases from V and 2 bases from J; junction bases left unmatched: 20. Germline CDR1 and CDR2: TSWWSYY and QGS. This CDR3 region has 22 residues. CDR3 loop: CALGESRLVDPLGDTSTDKLIF. CDR3 sequence (DNA): TGTGCTCTTGGGGAATCCCGCCTAGTGGACCCACTGGGGGATACGAGTACCGATAAACTCATCTTT.

This clone is termed medium-sized (0.01 to 0.1%). V gene TRDV1 combines with J gene TRDJ1, with D perhaps being TRDD2 or TRDD3 (9 bases each). This CDR3 contains 22 residues. Trimming took off 3 bases at V and 0 bases at J, with 32 bases between the two ends. From germline, CDR1 is TSWWSYY and CDR2 QGS. CDR3 nucleotides: TGTGCTCTTGGGGACCCCCTTCCTACTCGGGTACTGGGGGAGCCGTACACCGATAAACTCATCTTT. Translated, it gives CALGDPLPTRVLGEPYTDKLIF.

The rearrangement links TRDV1 to TRDJ1; 11 nucleotides match TRDD3. CDR1 and CDR2 from the germline V gene are TSWWSYY and QGS. V was clipped by 9 bases and J by 2 bases; unmatched bases: 23. The CDR3 totals 20 residues. The chain's CDR3 is CALLAFLSDWGIGRTDKLIF. The CDR3 DNA sequence: TGTGCTCTCCTTGCCTTCCTTAGCGACTGGGGGATAGGTCGGACCGATAAACTCATCTTT.

The chain is built from TRDV1 and TRDJ1; perhaps TRDD3 as D (5 bases). CDR1 is TSWWSYY, CDR2 QGS, per germline. The CDR3 length is 13 residues. Trimming cost V 6 bases and J 4 bases, with 12 bases left between them. CDR3 region: CALGFKGIDKLIF. In DNA, the CDR3 is TGTGCTCTTGGATTTAAAGGGATCGATAAACTCATCTTT.

The chain carries TRDV1 and TRDJ1; 9 bases are shared with TRDD3. The CDR3 contains 18 residues. Trimming removed 1 base from V and 0 bases from J; junction bases left unmatched: 9. Looked up from germline, CDR1 is TSWWSYY and CDR2 is QGS. This CDR3 reads CALGEPHTGGEYTDKLIF. CDR3 nucleotides: TGTGCTCTTGGGGAACCTCATACTGGGGGAGAGTACACCGATAAACTCATCTTT.

A few counts support this clone. The chain carries TRDV1 and TRDJ1; 7 bases map to TRDD3. This CDR3 is built from 18 residues. CDR1 and CDR2 from the germline V gene are TSWWSYY and QGS. The V segment lost 3 bases and the J segment 1 base; nucleotides outside the gene matches: 14. DNA for the CDR3: TGTGCTCTTGGGGATCGGCCCGTGGTGGGGGACCTCACCGATAAACTCATCTTT. Amino acid sequence: CALGDRPVVGDLTDKLIF.

The chain is built from TRDV1 and TRDJ1; 9 bases are a match to TRDD3. Per the germline V gene, CDR1 is TSWWSYY and CDR2 is QGS. The CDR3 has 19 amino acids. The V gene end was trimmed by 1 base and the J gene end by 3 bases; junction bases not matched to a gene: 15. The CDR3 DNA follows: TGTGCTCTTGGGGAACAACGGGGGGGATACATGTCCGCATCCGATAAACTCATCTTT. It specifies CALGEQRGGYMSASDKLIF.

The chain links TRDV1 to TRDJ1, with 9 nucleotides matching TRDD3. This CDR3 is built from 17 residues. The V and J ends lost 5 bases and 6 bases, in that order; junction bases with no gene match: 16. Germline V gene sequence: CDR1 TSWWSYY, CDR2 QGS. The chain's CDR3 is CALGNHYRGIPQHKLIF. The CDR3 coding sequence is TGTGCTCTTGGGAACCACTACCGGGGGATACCTCAGCATAAACTCATCTTT.

There are a few counts of this clone. V gene TRDV1 combines with J gene TRDJ1, with no clear D. The CDR3 is made up of 15 amino acids. The V end was cut by 2 bases, the J end by 1 base, with 11 bases between. Germline-derived CDR1 and CDR2 are TSWWSYY and QGS. The CDR3 reads CALGEYTPPTDKLIF. The CDR3 bases are TGTGCTCTTGGGGAATATACACCTCCCACCGATAAACTCATCTTT.

With respect to this clone: Just one base apart from a much larger clone, this may be a read error. This chain joins TRDV1 and TRDJ1; 9 bases align to TRDD3. Germline CDR1 and CDR2: TSWWSYY and QGS. Unmatched junction bases numbered 24, after V lost 4 bases and J lost 0 bases. The CDR3 spans 22 residues. This CDR3 reads CALGAIALQGLYWGKYTDKLIF. DNA for the CDR3: TGTGCTCTTGGGGCCATCGCCCTTCAGGGATTATACTGGGGGAAATACACCGATAAACTCATCTTT.

This chain uses TRDV1 with TRDJ1, with 8 bases aligning to TRDD3. J gave up 0 bases and V 0 bases, and 15 bases lay outside the gene matches. This CDR3 comprises 20 residues. The germline V gene encodes CDR1 TSWWSYY and CDR2 QGS. As DNA, the CDR3 is TGTGCTCTTGGGGAACTTCGCAACGAGGCGGTTGGGGGATACACCGATAAACTCATCTTT. The encoded protein is CALGELRNEAVGGYTDKLIF.

The genes are TRDV1 and TRDJ1; 9 nucleotides line up with TRDD3. Germline CDR1 TSWWSYY, CDR2 QGS. V was clipped by 8 bases and J by 1 base; unmatched bases: 20. The CDR3 spans 19 residues. The CDR3 loop reads CALSRSGGSAARLTDKLIF. The CDR3 coding sequence is TGTGCTCTTTCCCGATCTGGGGGATCGGCCGCCCGCCTCACCGATAAACTCATCTTT.